This T cell receptor beta chain originates from a study of human T cells and chemical hapten exposure. At the level of the study: Throughout a study of approximately 25 weeks, patients underwent weekly scalp administration of diphenylcyclopropenone doses.

Study-level points and caveats: TCRs whose frequency exceeded 1 in 1000 remained the same following DPC sensitization.

The time point denotes: patch test 3, about 24 weeks after DPC sensitization. Indicated treatment: therapeutic diphenylcyclopropenone sensitization with weekly scalp DPC. TCRdb reprocessed the RACE reads with MiXCR, giving one entry per CDR3 protein. The repertoire includes around 110,000 distinct CDR3 sequences, 11% of them detected once, and approximately 2.5% sits in the top ten. This CDR3 spans 15 amino acids. With 2 bases removed from V and 0 bases from J, the gap between germline ends came to 14 bases. Per germline, CDR1 DFQATT and CDR2 SNEGSKA (reference sequence). This clonotype was counted only a few times. Its antigen is still unknown.

This TCR was recovered from a woman aged 50 to 60 with alopecia areata. Some clones in this sample may be carry-over from other donors' samples. This chain links TRBV20-1 with TRBJ2-7; no reliable D call. This material consisted of whole blood, taken in connection with sensitization to the hapten diphenylcyclopropenone (DPC). CDR3 region: CSARSPDGSSYEQYF. The CDR3 DNA reads as TGCAGTGCTAGATCCCCCGACGGTAGCTCCTACGAGCAGTACTTC.